Below, 20 T cell receptor beta chains from the same sample are listed, as sequenced in a study of cytomegalovirus exposure and HLA in healthy donors. 60 Vbeta and 13 Jbeta primers were used in PCR. Using immunoSEQ multiplex PCR, the repertoire was profiled, and TCRdb retains in-frame clones only, with some absent. This table has roughly 100,000 clones, under 85% appearing once. The source material was PBMCs. Receptors originate from a man aged 30 to 45 in good health and CMV-seronegative.

This clone showed up just a few times. CDR3 bases: TGTGCCAGCCGACCGGAGGCCACTAATGAAAAACTGTTTTTT. Protein product: CASRPEATNEKLFF. This chain connects TRBV7-2 to TRBJ1-4, with unresolved D. The V end was cut by 8 bases, the J end by 2 bases, with 12 bases between. This CDR3 region has 14 residues. Germline lookup yields CDR1 SGHTA and CDR2 FQGNSA.

The chain recombines TRBV5-1 with TRBJ2-6, with 7 bases aligning to TRBD1. The germline V gene encodes CDR1 SGHRS and CDR2 YFSETQ. The CDR3 length is 14 residues. Unmatched junction bases numbered 2, after V lost 6 bases and J lost 2 bases. The CDR3 loop is CASTTGAGANVLTF. DNA of the CDR3: TGCGCCAGCACTACAGGGGCTGGGGCCAACGTCCTGACTTTC.

The chain links TRBV4-3 to TRBJ1-3, with D tentatively TRBD1 (6 bases). Germline values: CDR1 LGHNA, CDR2 YSLEER. Trimming stripped 4 bases from V and 0 bases from J, with 10 bases between. This CDR3 comprises 15 residues. CDR3 nucleotides: TGCGCCAGCAGCCGGACAGAATTCTCTGGAAACACCATATATTTT. Its translation is CASSRTEFSGNTIYF.

The chain has TRBV23-1 and TRBJ2-7; possibly TRBD2 for D (5 bases). TRBV23-1 is reported as an ORF; its role is uncertain. This CDR3 has 14 amino acids. V gave up 2 bases and J gave up 3 bases, with 11 bases separating them. The CDR3 nucleotides are TGCGCCAGCAGTCAACCCTGCCGGGGCTACGAGCAGTACTTC. Amino acids: CASSQPCRGYEQYF.

The genes are TRBV28 and TRBJ2-7, with D possibly being TRBD2 (5 bases). This CDR3 spans 14 amino acids. The germline gives CDR1 MDHEN, CDR2 SYDVKM. V was cut by 6 bases and J by 2 bases, with 14 bases left in between. Here the CDR3 reads CASSSPEGTYEQYF. In nucleotides, the CDR3 is TGTGCCAGCAGCTCCCCCGAGGGTACCTACGAGCAGTACTTC.

This chain connects TRBV19 to TRBJ2-7; D unresolved. This CDR3 region has 13 residues. Between the trimmed V and J ends, which lost 5 bases and 2 bases, there was a span of 10 bases. Germline V gene data show CDR1 as LNHDA and CDR2 as SQIVND (reference sequence). The CDR3 DNA reads TGTGCCAGTAGTGCCCACAGAACCTACGAGCAGTACTTC. It specifies CASSAHRTYEQYF.

The chain couples TRBV30 to TRBJ2-1, with D perhaps matching TRBD2 (5 bases). The CDR3 length is 14 residues. Germline V CDR1 and CDR2: GTSNPN, SVGIG (reference sequence). The V gene lost 0 bases and the J gene lost 9 bases, with 15 bases spanning the gap. Here the CDR3 DNA reads TGTGCCTGGAGTGTAACTAGTGGGATCAGTGAGCAGTTCTTC. This sequence encodes CAWSVTSGISEQFF.

The rearrangement uses TRBV6-5 and TRBJ1-4, with 11 nucleotides matching TRBD1. The germline CDR1 and CDR2 sequences are MNHEY and SVGAGI. V shed 7 bases and J 0 bases; nucleotides not matched to a gene: 1. This CDR3 is 15 amino acids long. The CDR3 DNA reads as TGTGCCAGCAAGGGACAGGGGGCAACTAATGAAAAACTGTTTTTT. Translated: CASKGQGATNEKLFF.

This chain uses TRBV25-1 with TRBJ1-6; weak D call: TRBD1 (6 bases). The CDR3 contains 13 residues. Germline V lookup: CDR1 MGHDK, CDR2 SYGVNS. The V and J ends lost 8 bases and 4 bases respectively, with 9 bases between them. The CDR3 DNA sequence: TGTGCCAGCCAGGGGAAGTATAATTCACCCCTCCACTTT. Translating it yields CASQGKYNSPLHF.

V usage is TRBV13 and J usage is TRBJ1-1, with D possibly TRBD1 on 6 matching bases. The V end lost 4 bases, the J end lost 2 bases, and 8 bases lay between the germline ends. The CDR3 totals 13 residues. Per the germline V gene, CDR1 is PRHDT and CDR2 is FYEKMQ (reference sequence). CDR3 sequence reads: CASSYRDNTEAFF. In DNA, the CDR3 is TGTGCCAGCAGCTACAGGGATAACACTGAAGCTTTCTTT.

The V and J genes are TRBV5-1 and TRBJ2-6, with 7 bases identical to TRBD1. Per the germline V gene, CDR1 is SGHRS and CDR2 is YFSETQ. After removal of 4 bases from V and 1 base from J, the junction contained 2 bases not matched to a gene. This CDR3 region has 15 residues. In DNA form, the CDR3 reads TGCGCCAGCAGCCCGACAGGGTCTGGGGCCAACGTCCTGACTTTC. Protein product: CASSPTGSGANVLTF.

The CDR3 loop is CASSLRQQADTEAFF. CDR3 in DNA: TGCGCCAGCAGCTTAAGACAACAGGCAGACACTGAAGCTTTCTTT. The chain couples TRBV5-1 to TRBJ1-1; D possibly corresponds to TRBD1 (5 bases). The germline CDR1 and CDR2 sequences are SGHRS and YFSETQ. The CDR3 is 15 residues long. With 2 bases removed from V and 3 bases from J, the gap between germline ends came to 14 bases.

J is TRBJ1-1 and V is TRBV11-2, with D perhaps matching TRBD1 (6 bases). Germline values: CDR1 SGHAT, CDR2 FQNNGV. Deletions cut 3 bases from V and 5 bases from J, with 10 bases between. CDR3 length: 13 amino acids. The CDR3 region has the DNA TGTGCCAGCAGCTTGGGTAGGGGGACTGAAGCTTTCTTT. Translated: CASSLGRGTEAFF. The full variable domain, in which reference TRBV11-2 and TRBJ1-1 provide the parts outside the CDR3, is EAGVAQSPRYKIIEKRQSVAFWCNPISGHATLYWYQQILGQGPKLLIQFQNNGVVDDSQLPKDRFSAERLKGVDSTLKIQPAKLEDSAVYLCASSLGRGTEAFFGQGTRLTVV.

The chain couples TRBV6-1 to TRBJ1-5; no reliable D call. Trimming took off 7 bases at V and 3 bases at J, with 10 bases between the two ends. This CDR3 has 13 residues. Per the germline V gene, CDR1 is MNHNS and CDR2 is SASEGT. This CDR3 reads CASISSYNQPQHF. CDR3 DNA sequence: TGTGCCAGCATTTCGTCGTACAATCAGCCCCAGCATTTT.

The chain is built from TRBV7-2 and TRBJ2-1; 13 nucleotides match TRBD2. J lost 1 base, V lost 3 bases, and 9 bases had no gene match. The CDR3 has 19 amino acids. Germline V lookup: CDR1 SGHTA, CDR2 FQGNSA. The CDR3 bases are TGTGCCAGCAGCTTCTCCGGGACTAGCGGGATTGGGTCCTACAATGAGCAGTTCTTC. Translating gives CASSFSGTSGIGSYNEQFF.

The chain uses TRBV10-1 and TRBJ2-1, with D possibly TRBD2 on 6 matching bases. The germline CDR1 and CDR2 sequences are WNHNN and SYGVQD (reference sequence). This CDR3 comprises 14 residues. Trimming pared 9 bases from V and 0 bases from J, leaving 12 bases between. Here the CDR3 reads CARCLRGSYNEQFF. The CDR3 DNA follows: TGCGCCAGGTGCCTGCGGGGCTCCTACAATGAGCAGTTCTTC.

The chain joins TRBV6-5 to TRBJ1-5, with no clear D. Trimming pared 4 bases from V and 5 bases from J, leaving 9 bases between. This CDR3 region has 13 residues. Germline CDR1 reads MNHEY; CDR2 reads SVGAGI. The CDR3 here is CASSFRLDQPQHF. The CDR3 DNA is TGTGCCAGCAGTTTCAGACTTGATCAGCCCCAGCATTTT.

This clone was recorded only once. The sample contains more than one DNA sequence encoding this CDR3. This sequence joins TRBV9 and TRBJ2-7, with 7 nucleotides matching TRBD2. Germline CDR1 SGDLS, CDR2 YYNGEE. The CDR3 sequence is 14 residues long. Trimming took 0 bases from V and 4 from J; bases not matched to a gene: 4. CDR3 bases: TGTGCCAGCAGCGTAGCTAGCGGCTCTTACGAGCAGTACTTC. Protein product: CASSVASGSYEQYF.

DNA of the CDR3: TGTGCCAGCACCCGTGACGAAAGGACAGGGAACGGAAATGGCTACACCTTC. Protein sequence: CASTRDERTGNGNGYTF. The chain uses TRBV7-2 and TRBJ1-2, with TRBD1 matching over 8 bases. J lost 6 bases, V lost 7 bases, and 19 bases had no gene match. Germline V gives CDR1 SGHTA, CDR2 FQGNSA. This CDR3 contains 17 residues.

This rearrangement joins TRBV5-1 to TRBJ2-3; weak D call: TRBD2 (7 bases). Trimming cost V 3 bases and J 3 bases, with 17 bases left between them. There are 16 residues in the CDR3. Germline loops: CDR1 SGHRS, CDR2 YFSETQ. This CDR3 reads CASSWGGTLPTDTQYF. The CDR3 nucleotides read TGCGCCAGCAGCTGGGGGGGGACACTACCTACAGATACGCAGTATTTT.